The present T cell receptor (beta chain) was sequenced within a study of regulatory T cells in long-lasting Graves disease. The overall study: Graves' patients with a new diagnosis had received antithyroid drugs under 3 months.

The V gene's germline CDR1 is SNHLY and CDR2 FYNNEI. CDR3 size: 12 residues. Trimming removed 10 bases from V and 3 bases from J, with 10 bases in between. Construction of TCR beta libraries relied on iRepertoire HTBI primers and on Arm-PCR targeting CDR3 regions. From the multiplex PCR reads, TCRdb called clonotypes with MiXCR, one entry per CDR3 protein. The profile shows some 500,000 distinct CDR3 sequences, 15% to 20% of them singletons. This clonotype was observed at least ten times. Its antigen remains unidentified. Documented time point: newly diagnosed GD, antithyroid drugs for less than 3 months. PBMC-derived RNA was used for the TCR library. General study points: Thyroid tissue was not studied; only peripheral blood was.

These records were also assigned to another study, of T cells in Graves' hyperthyroidism and ophthalmopathy. That source reports: Clinicians diagnosed patients from clinical symptoms, serum thyroxine and TRAb, thyroid ultrasound and orbital computed tomography. A set of HTBI primers served as the primers for a first-round RT-PCR of the TCR CDR3.

This specimen consisted of peripheral blood mononuclear cells (PBMCs), obtained at new diagnosis, from a patient treated with antithyroid drugs. The J gene is TRBJ1-5, the V gene TRBV2, with unresolved D. This receptor was taken from a woman aged 35-65 years with Graves disease. The CDR3 DNA reads TGTGCCACCTCAGGTGACAATCAGCCCCAGCATTTT. Amino acids: CATSGDNQPQHF.